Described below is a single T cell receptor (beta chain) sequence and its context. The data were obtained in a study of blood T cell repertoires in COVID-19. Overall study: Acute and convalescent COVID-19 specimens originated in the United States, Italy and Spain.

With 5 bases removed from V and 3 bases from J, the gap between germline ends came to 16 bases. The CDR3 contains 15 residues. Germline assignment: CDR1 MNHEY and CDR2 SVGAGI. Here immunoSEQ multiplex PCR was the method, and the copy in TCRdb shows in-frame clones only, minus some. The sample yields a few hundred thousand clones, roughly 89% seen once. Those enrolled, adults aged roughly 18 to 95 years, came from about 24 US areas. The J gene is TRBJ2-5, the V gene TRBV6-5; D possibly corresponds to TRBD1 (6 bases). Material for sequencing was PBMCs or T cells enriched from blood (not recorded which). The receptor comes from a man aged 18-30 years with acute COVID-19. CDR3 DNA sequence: TGTGCCAGCAGTACCCCCGAAGGGGGAAAAGAGACCCAGTACTTC. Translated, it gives CASSTPEGGKETQYF.